This entry lists 10 T cell receptor beta chains sequenced from one sample in a study of cytomegalovirus exposure and HLA in healthy donors. Primers for the PCR totalled 60 Vbeta and 13 Jbeta. TCRdb's copy holds only in-frame clones and misses some; the assay was immunoSEQ multiplex PCR. This table holds about 130,000 clones, 70% to 75% found once. The specimen sequenced was PBMCs. All receptors derive from a young man in good health and CMV-seronegative.

The V gene is TRBV9, the J gene TRBJ2-7, with D unclear. Germline lookup yields CDR1 SGDLS and CDR2 YYNGEE. V was pared by 5 bases and J by 1 base, with 13 bases between. The CDR3 is 14 amino acids. CDR3 region: CASSPSESSYEQYF. For the CDR3, the DNA is TGTGCCAGCAGTCCCTCCGAGTCATCCTACGAGCAGTACTTC.

The gene calls are TRBV5-4 and TRBJ2-3, with D tentatively TRBD2 (5 bases). The CDR3 totals 15 residues. Germline V gives CDR1 SGHNT, CDR2 YYREEE (reference sequence). Trimming removed 0 bases at V and 4 bases at J, with 12 bases between. CDR3 amino acids: CASSLGGLQSDTQYF. CDR3 bases: TGTGCCAGCAGCTTGGGCGGGCTTCAATCAGATACGCAGTATTTT.

This chain connects TRBV9 to TRBJ1-1; D gene uncertain. CDR3 size: 15 residues. Trimming left V 3 bases short and J 3 bases short, with 15 bases between. The germline CDR1 and CDR2 sequences are SGDLS and YYNGEE. CDR3 protein: CASSAGGNSDTEAFF. Written as DNA, the CDR3 is TGTGCCAGCAGCGCAGGAGGCAACTCGGACACTGAAGCTTTCTTT.

This clone has only one observation. CDR3 in DNA: TGCGCCAGCAGCTCGACAGGGTATAATCAGCCCCAGCATTTT. Translated, it gives CASSSTGYNQPQHF. The chain is built from TRBV10-1 and TRBJ1-5, with TRBD1 matching over 7 bases. After removal of 6 bases from V and 4 bases from J, the junction contained 6 bases not matched to a gene. This CDR3 has 14 amino acids. The V gene's germline CDR1 is WNHNN and CDR2 SYGVQD (reference sequence).

The rearrangement joins TRBV6-1 to TRBJ2-2; D unclear. Per germline, CDR1 MNHNS and CDR2 SASEGT. The CDR3 sequence is 13 residues long. V was shortened by 5 bases and J by 7 bases, with 11 bases between the two germline ends. In nucleotides, the CDR3 is TGTGCCAGCAGTCGCCTTGCTAACGGGGAGCTGTTTTTT. It specifies CASSRLANGELFF.

Regarding this clone: The limits of the CDR3 on the DNA are not certain, so only TCRdb's listed CDR3 is given. The rearrangement joins TRBV21-1 to TRBJ2-1; TRBD2, as called in the table, went unchecked against the DNA. TRBV21-1 is given as a pseudogene. The CDR3 is 17 residues long, ends included. The CDR3 spells CASSKVAAGAPYNEQFF.

This clone was detected a few times. The sample has other DNA sequences that encode this CDR3 too. V is TRBV7-9 and J is TRBJ1-1, with D unclear. Germline CDR1 reads SEHNR; CDR2 reads FQNEAQ (reference sequence). The CDR3 consists of 13 residues. V was cut by 5 bases and J by 4 bases, with 11 bases left in between. The CDR3 reads CASSREGGTEAFF. CDR3 nucleotide sequence: TGTGCCAGCAGCCGTGAGGGCGGCACTGAAGCTTTCTTT.

This clone has only a few counts. V and J are TRBV19 and TRBJ2-5, with D maybe TRBD2 (5 bases). The length of the CDR3 is 14 residues. Germline CDR1 is LNHDA and CDR2 is SQIVND (reference sequence). V was shortened by 6 bases and J by 8 bases, with 19 bases between the two germline ends. This CDR3 is CASRGSDNMGTQYF. DNA of the CDR3: TGTGCCAGTAGGGGTAGCGATAACATGGGAACCCAGTACTTC.

As to this clone: A junction end diverges from the germline sequence, so it may reflect a read error. The chain is built from TRBV19 and TRBJ2-7, with TRBD1 identical over 10 bases. Germline V gene sequence: CDR1 LNHDA, CDR2 SQIVND (reference sequence). The CDR3 length is 14 residues. This chain's CDR3 is CASSRQGASSEQYF. For the CDR3, the DNA is TGTGCCAGTAGCCGACAGGGGGCGTCCTCCGAGCAGTACTTC.

The chain is built from TRBV5-4 and TRBJ2-7, with 7 bases matching TRBD1. The CDR3 spans 13 residues. Germline values: CDR1 SGHNT, CDR2 YYREEE (reference sequence). V dropped 4 bases and J dropped 3; count of bases not matched to a gene: 4. This CDR3 reads CASSQGQNYEQYF. CDR3 nucleotides: TGTGCCAGCAGCCAGGGACAGAACTACGAGCAGTACTTC.